The next 19 T cell receptor beta chains were all read from a single sample in a study of blood T cell repertoires in COVID-19. Repertoires were generated with immunoSEQ multiplex PCR, while TCRdb's copy carries only in-frame clones and drops some. The sample includes tens of thousands of clones, about 92% of them seen just once. The sample was peripheral blood. The receptors derive from a man in his fifties or sixties with acute or convalescent COVID-19.

The chain links TRBV5-1 to TRBJ2-7, with 11 bases fitting TRBD2. CDR1 and CDR2 from the germline V gene are SGHRS and YFSETQ. The CDR3 extends over 16 amino acids. Trimming took 4 bases from V and 2 from J; bases not matched to a gene: 8. DNA of the CDR3: TGCGCCAGCAGCCCGTGGACTAGCGGGCCGACCTACGAGCAGTACTTC. This sequence encodes CASSPWTSGPTYEQYF.

The rearrangement links TRBV5-4 to TRBJ1-1, with TRBD1 identical over 7 bases. The ends lost 4 bases at V and 5 bases at J; junction bases unmatched: 5. Looked up from germline, CDR1 is SGHNT and CDR2 is YYREEE (reference sequence). The CDR3 is 13 residues long. In DNA, the CDR3 is TGTGCCAGCAGCAAAGGACAGGAAACTGAAGCTTTCTTT. As protein: CASSKGQETEAFF.

This clone showed up just a few times. The chain links TRBV6-5 to TRBJ1-2; D unresolved. The ends were cut back, 5 bases at V and 5 bases at J, with 15 bases in the middle. Looked up from germline, CDR1 is MNHEY and CDR2 is SVGAGI. The CDR3 consists of 14 residues. The CDR3 spells CASSKIQVNYGYTF. The CDR3 DNA reads as TGTGCCAGCAGTAAAATTCAGGTGAATTATGGCTACACCTTC.

The chain joins TRBV12-3 or TRBV12-4 to TRBJ2-1; D may be TRBD2 (5 bases). V shed 10 bases and J shed 5 bases, with 12 bases lying between them. CDR3 length: 12 residues. CDR3 amino acids: CAIRTQDNEQFF. The CDR3, as DNA: TGTGCCATCCGGACTCAAGACAATGAGCAGTTCTTC.

The chain has TRBV7-6 and TRBJ1-2; D unresolved. V was cut by 4 bases and J by 2 bases, with 5 bases left in between. This CDR3 has 12 residues. The V gene's germline CDR1 is SGHVS and CDR2 FNYEAQ. The CDR3 spells CASSSFNYGYTF. The CDR3 nucleotides are TGTGCCAGCAGCTCTTTCAACTATGGCTACACCTTC.

V gene TRBV12-3 or TRBV12-4 combines with J gene TRBJ1-5; D not certain. The CDR3 is 13 residues long. The V and J ends lost 4 bases and 9 bases respectively, with 13 bases between them. The CDR3 protein is CASSSTRPMPQHF. The CDR3 bases are TGTGCCAGCAGTTCGACACGGCCGATGCCCCAGCATTTT.

This clone has only one observation. The chain combines TRBV27 with TRBJ2-2, with a possible D match to TRBD2 (5 bases). V gave up 8 bases and J gave up 4 bases, with 11 bases separating them. CDR1 MNHEY and CDR2 SMNVEV come from the germline V gene (reference sequence). This CDR3 spans 13 amino acids. The CDR3 DNA reads TGTGCCAGCGGACTTTCAACCACCGGGGAGCTGTTTTTT. This translates into CASGLSTTGELFF.

The genes are TRBV19 and TRBJ2-3, with 11 bases matching TRBD2. Trimming removed 3 bases from V and 8 bases from J; junction bases left unmatched: 7. The germline V gene has CDR1 LNHDA and CDR2 SQIVND (reference sequence). The CDR3 has 15 amino acids. This chain's CDR3 is CASSMASGGRGTQYF. The CDR3 region has the DNA TGTGCCAGTAGTATGGCTAGCGGGGGGAGGGGTACGCAGTATTTT.

The J gene is TRBJ2-1, the V gene TRBV9, with 11 bases aligning to TRBD2. J lost 5 bases, V lost 1 base, and 5 bases had no gene match. CDR1 and CDR2 from the germline V gene are SGDLS and YYNGEE. CDR3 length: 16 amino acids. CDR3 in amino acids: CASSVRASGGHNEQFF. CDR3 sequence (DNA): TGTGCCAGCAGCGTACGGGCTAGCGGGGGGCACAATGAGCAGTTCTTC. The full variable domain, in which reference TRBV9 and TRBJ2-1 provide the parts outside the CDR3, is DSGVTQTPKHLITATGQRVTLRCSPRSGDLSVYWYQQSLDQGLQFLIQYYNGEERAKGNILERFSAQQFPDLHSELNLSSLELGDSALYFCASSVRASGGHNEQFFGPGTRLTVL.

The chain links TRBV9 to TRBJ1-5; D gene uncertain. The CDR3 is 17 residues long. The V end was cut by 0 bases, the J end by 1 base, with 14 bases between. Germline lookup yields CDR1 SGDLS and CDR2 YYNGEE. DNA for the CDR3: TGTGCCAGCAGCGTAGGGCGAGGGATGAGAAGCAATCAGCCCCAGCATTTT. This translates into CASSVGRGMRSNQPQHF.

This clone was seen a handful of times. V gene TRBV28 combines with J gene TRBJ1-5, with 9 positions matching TRBD1. Trimming at V came to 5 bases and at J to 12 bases, leaving 8 bases not matched to a gene. Per the germline V gene, CDR1 is MDHEN and CDR2 is SYDVKM. This CDR3 is 13 amino acids long. CDR3 DNA sequence: TGTGCCAGCAGTCTAGGACGGGACAGGGTCCAGCATTTT. This gives the protein CASSLGRDRVQHF.

The rearrangement uses TRBV2 and TRBJ2-1, with TRBD2 matching 12 bases. This CDR3 spans 16 amino acids. CDR1 and CDR2 from the germline V gene are SNHLY and FYNNEI. With V trimmed by 8 bases and J by 4 bases, 9 bases remained unmatched. The CDR3 coding sequence is TGTGCCAGCGGCGACCCGACTAGCGGGAGTTACAATGAGCAGTTCTTC. Translating it yields CASGDPTSGSYNEQFF.

The V gene is TRBV7-8, the J gene TRBJ2-3; D unclear. The CDR3 is 14 amino acids. V dropped 5 bases and J dropped 3 bases, with 12 bases sitting between them. Germline CDR1 is SGHVS and CDR2 is FQNEAQ. CDR3 coding DNA: TGTGCCAGCAGCCTGCGGTCTGTGACAGATACGCAGTATTTT. This gives the protein CASSLRSVTDTQYF.

The chain couples TRBV14 to TRBJ1-1, with a possible D match to TRBD1 (5 bases). Germline V lookup: CDR1 SGHDN, CDR2 FVKESK. V lost 1 base to trimming and J lost 3 bases, with 18 bases between them. CDR3 size: 17 residues. This CDR3 reads CASSQGSWPWGDTEAFF. The CDR3 region has the DNA TGTGCCAGCAGCCAAGGCTCTTGGCCCTGGGGGGACACTGAAGCTTTCTTT.

The chain links TRBV7-9 to TRBJ2-3; weak D call: TRBD2 (6 bases). This CDR3 is 14 amino acids long. With 2 bases removed from V and 2 bases from J, the gap between germline ends came to 8 bases. Germline-derived CDR1 and CDR2 are SEHNR and FQNEAQ (reference sequence). CDR3 in amino acids: CASSLLDYTDTQYF. For the CDR3, the DNA is TGTGCCAGCAGCTTATTGGACTACACAGATACGCAGTATTTT.

The chain carries TRBV2 and TRBJ2-1, with 10 bases matching TRBD1. The CDR3 extends over 14 amino acids. CDR1 is SNHLY and CDR2 is FYNNEI in the germline V gene. V lost 6 bases and J lost 9; bases outside the gene matches: 8. CDR3 DNA: TGTGCCAGCAGGACCGGGACAGGGGAGTCTGAGCAGTTCTTC. It yields the protein CASRTGTGESEQFF.

This chain joins TRBV19 and TRBJ2-3; 8 positions agree with TRBD1. The CDR3 is made up of 16 amino acids. CDR1 and CDR2 (germline): LNHDA, SQIVND (reference sequence). V trimming: 1 base; J trimming: 1 base; junction bases outside the gene matches: 4. The CDR3 nucleotides read TGTGCCAGTAGTATAGCTGGCAGGGGGCGCACAGATACGCAGTATTTT. This gives the protein CASSIAGRGRTDTQYF.

This rearrangement joins TRBV4-2 to TRBJ1-1, with D perhaps matching TRBD1 (5 bases). V gave up 4 bases and J gave up 5 bases, with 11 bases separating them. Germline V CDR1 and CDR2: LGHNA, YNFKEQ. The CDR3 has 13 amino acids. The CDR3 here is CASSPTGGTEAFF. The DNA of the CDR3 is TGTGCCAGCAGCCCCACCGGGGGGACTGAAGCTTTCTTT.

The DNA for the CDR3 is TGTGCCAGCAGCGTAGATGGTGGGACAACCTACGAGCAGTACTTC. Protein sequence: CASSVDGGTTYEQYF. The rearrangement uses TRBV9 and TRBJ2-7; tentatively, D is TRBD1 (6 bases). Germline V gene data show CDR1 as SGDLS and CDR2 as YYNGEE. V was clipped by 0 bases and J by 2 bases, with 12 bases between them. CDR3 length: 15 residues.